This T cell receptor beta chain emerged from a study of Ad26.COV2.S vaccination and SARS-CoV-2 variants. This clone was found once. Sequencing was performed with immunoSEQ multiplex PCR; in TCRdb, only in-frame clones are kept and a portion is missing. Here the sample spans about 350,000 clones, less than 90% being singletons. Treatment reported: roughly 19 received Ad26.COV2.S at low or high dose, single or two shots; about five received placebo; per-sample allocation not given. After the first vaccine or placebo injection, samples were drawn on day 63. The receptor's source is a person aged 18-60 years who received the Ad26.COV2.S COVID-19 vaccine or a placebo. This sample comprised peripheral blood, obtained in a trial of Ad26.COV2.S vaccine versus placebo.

The CDR3 loop reads CASSARDRVHEQYF. The DNA for the CDR3 is TGTGCCAGCAGCGCCCGGGACAGGGTCCACGAGCAGTACTTC. J is TRBJ2-7 and V is TRBV5-4, with 9 bases fitting TRBD1. Germline lookup yields CDR1 SGHNT and CDR2 YYREEE (reference sequence). The CDR3 runs 14 residues. Germline trimming cut 4 bases from V and 5 bases from J; bases unmatched to any gene: 7.